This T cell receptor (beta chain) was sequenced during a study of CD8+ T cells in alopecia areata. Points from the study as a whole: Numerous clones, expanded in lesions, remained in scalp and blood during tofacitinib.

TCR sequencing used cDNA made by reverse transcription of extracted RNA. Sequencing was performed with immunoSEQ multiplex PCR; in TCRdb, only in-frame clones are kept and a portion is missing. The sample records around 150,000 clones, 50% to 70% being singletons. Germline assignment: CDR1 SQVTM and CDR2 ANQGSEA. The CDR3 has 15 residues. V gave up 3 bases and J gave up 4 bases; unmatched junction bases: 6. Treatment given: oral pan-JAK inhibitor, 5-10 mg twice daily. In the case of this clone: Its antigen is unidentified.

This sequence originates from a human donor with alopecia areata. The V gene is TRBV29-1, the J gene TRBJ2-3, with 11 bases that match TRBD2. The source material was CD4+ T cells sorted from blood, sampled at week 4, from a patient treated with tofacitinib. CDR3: CSVDRSGGASDTQYF. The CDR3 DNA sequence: TGCAGCGTTGACCGTAGCGGGGGGGCTTCAGATACGCAGTATTTT.